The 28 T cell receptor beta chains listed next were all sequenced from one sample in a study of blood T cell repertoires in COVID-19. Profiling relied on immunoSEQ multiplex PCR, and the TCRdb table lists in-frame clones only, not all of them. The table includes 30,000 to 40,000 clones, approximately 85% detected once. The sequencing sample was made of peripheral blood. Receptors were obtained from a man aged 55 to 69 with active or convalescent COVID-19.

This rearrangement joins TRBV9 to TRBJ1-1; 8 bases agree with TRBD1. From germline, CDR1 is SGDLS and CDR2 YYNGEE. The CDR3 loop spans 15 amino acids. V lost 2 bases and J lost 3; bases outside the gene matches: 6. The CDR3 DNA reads TGTGCCAGCAGCGTGACAGGGGAAGGGCACACTGAAGCTTTCTTT. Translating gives CASSVTGEGHTEAFF.

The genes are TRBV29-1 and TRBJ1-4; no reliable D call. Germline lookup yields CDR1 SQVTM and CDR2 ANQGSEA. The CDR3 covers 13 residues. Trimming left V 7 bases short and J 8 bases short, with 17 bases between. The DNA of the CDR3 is TGCAGCGCCGACGAGGGAAGAGGGGAAAAACTGTTTTTT. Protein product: CSADEGRGEKLFF.

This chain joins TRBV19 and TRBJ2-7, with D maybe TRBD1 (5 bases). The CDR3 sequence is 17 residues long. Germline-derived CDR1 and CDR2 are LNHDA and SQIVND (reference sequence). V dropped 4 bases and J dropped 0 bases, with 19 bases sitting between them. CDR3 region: CASSTQFFDSNSYEQYV. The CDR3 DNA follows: TGTGCCAGTAGTACCCAATTTTTCGACAGTAACTCCTACGAGCAGTACGTC.

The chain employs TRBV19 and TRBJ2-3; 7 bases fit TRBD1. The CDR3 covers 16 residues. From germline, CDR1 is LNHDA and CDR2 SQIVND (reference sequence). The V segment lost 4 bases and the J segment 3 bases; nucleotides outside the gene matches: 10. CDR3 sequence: CASSKRHRGGTDTQYF. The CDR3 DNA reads TGTGCCAGTAGTAAACGCCACAGGGGCGGTACAGATACGCAGTATTTT.

In nucleotides, the CDR3 is TGTGCCAGCAGCTCGTACCCTCCAGGAGGACAGGTTACTTCGGGCTATGGCTACACCTTC. It specifies CASSSYPPGGQVTSGYGYTF. The genes are TRBV7-6 and TRBJ1-2; TRBD1 aligns across 7 bases. The CDR3 consists of 20 residues. V trimming: 4 bases; J trimming: 4 bases; junction bases outside the gene matches: 24. Germline V CDR1 and CDR2: SGHVS, FNYEAQ. Variable domain in full (rest from reference TRBV7-6 and TRBJ1-2): GAGVSQSPRYKVTKRGQDVALRCDPISGHVSLYWYRQALGQGPEFLTYFNYEAQQDKSGLPNDRFSAERPEGSISTLTIQRTEQRDSAMYRCASSSYPPGGQVTSGYGYTFGSGTRLTVV.

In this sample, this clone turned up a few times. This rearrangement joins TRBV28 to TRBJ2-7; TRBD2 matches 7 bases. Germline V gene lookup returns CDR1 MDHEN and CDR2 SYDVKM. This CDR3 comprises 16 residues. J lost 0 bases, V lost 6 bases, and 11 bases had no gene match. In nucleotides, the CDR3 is TGTGCCAGCAGCCCTATAGCGGGCGCTAGCTCCTACGAGCAGTACGTC. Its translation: CASSPIAGASSYEQYV.

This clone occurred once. The DNA of the CDR3 is TGTGCCACCAGTGATTCCCGACAGGGCAACACTGAAGCTTTCTTT. Amino acid sequence: CATSDSRQGNTEAFF. The chain employs TRBV24-1 and TRBJ1-1; 7 positions agree with TRBD1. This CDR3 has 15 residues. V shed 2 bases, J shed 2 bases, and the junction held 4 bases outside the gene matches. Germline CDR1 reads KGHDR; CDR2 reads SFDVKD.

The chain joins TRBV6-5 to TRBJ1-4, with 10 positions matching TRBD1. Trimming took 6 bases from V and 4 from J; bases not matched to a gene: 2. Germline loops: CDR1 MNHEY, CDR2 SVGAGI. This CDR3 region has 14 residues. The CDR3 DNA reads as TGTGCCAGCAGAGGGACAGGGGATAATGAAAAACTGTTTTTT. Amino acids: CASRGTGDNEKLFF.

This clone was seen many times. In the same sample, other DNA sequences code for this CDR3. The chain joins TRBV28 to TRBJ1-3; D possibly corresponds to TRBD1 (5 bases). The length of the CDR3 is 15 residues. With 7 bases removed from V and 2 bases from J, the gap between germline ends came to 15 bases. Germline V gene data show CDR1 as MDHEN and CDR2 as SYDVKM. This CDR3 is CASMEGFSPGNTIYF. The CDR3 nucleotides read TGTGCCAGCATGGAGGGGTTTTCGCCTGGAAACACCATATATTTT.

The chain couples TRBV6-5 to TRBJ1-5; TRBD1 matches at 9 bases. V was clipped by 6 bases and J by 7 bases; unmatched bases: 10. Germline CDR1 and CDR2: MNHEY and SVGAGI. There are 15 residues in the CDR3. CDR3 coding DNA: TGTGCCAGCAGCAGAGGACAGGGGAGAGGGCAGCCCCAGCATTTT. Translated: CASSRGQGRGQPQHF.

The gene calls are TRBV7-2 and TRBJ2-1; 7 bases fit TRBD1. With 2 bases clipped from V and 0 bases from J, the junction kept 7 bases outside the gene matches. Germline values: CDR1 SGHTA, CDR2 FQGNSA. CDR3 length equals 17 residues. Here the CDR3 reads CASSLKGAGSSYNEQFF. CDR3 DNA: TGTGCCAGCAGCTTAAAGGGGGCAGGGAGCTCCTACAATGAGCAGTTCTTC.

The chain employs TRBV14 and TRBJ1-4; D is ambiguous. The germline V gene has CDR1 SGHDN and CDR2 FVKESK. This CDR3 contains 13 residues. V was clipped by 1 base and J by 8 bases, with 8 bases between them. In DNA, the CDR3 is TGTGCCAGCAGCCAAGTGGCTTCCGAAAAACTGTTTTTT. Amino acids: CASSQVASEKLFF. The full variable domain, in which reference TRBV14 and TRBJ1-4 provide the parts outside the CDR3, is EAGVTQFPSHSVIEKGQTVTLRCDPISGHDNLYWYRRVMGKEIKFLLHFVKESKQDESGMPNNRFLAERTGGTYSTLKVQPAELEDSGVYFCASSQVASEKLFFGSGTQLSVL.

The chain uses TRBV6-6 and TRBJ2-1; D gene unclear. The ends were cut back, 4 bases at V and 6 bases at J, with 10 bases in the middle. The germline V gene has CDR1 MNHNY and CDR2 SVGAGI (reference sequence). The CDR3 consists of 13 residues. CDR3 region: CASSSPRTNEQFF. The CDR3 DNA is TGTGCCAGCAGTTCCCCTAGAACCAATGAGCAGTTCTTC.

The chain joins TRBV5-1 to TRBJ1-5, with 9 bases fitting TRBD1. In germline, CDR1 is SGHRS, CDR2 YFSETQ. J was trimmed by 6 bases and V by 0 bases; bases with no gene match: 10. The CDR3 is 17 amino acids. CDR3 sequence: CASSLVDRGSELQPQHF. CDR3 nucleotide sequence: TGCGCCAGCAGCTTGGTGGACAGGGGCAGCGAACTTCAGCCCCAGCATTTT.

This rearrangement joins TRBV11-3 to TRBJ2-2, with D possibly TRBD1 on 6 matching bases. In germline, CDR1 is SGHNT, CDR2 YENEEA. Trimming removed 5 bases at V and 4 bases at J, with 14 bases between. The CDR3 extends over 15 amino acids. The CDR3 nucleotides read TGTGCCAGCAGCAAGGGTACAGGGCTCACCGGGGAGCTGTTTTTT. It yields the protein CASSKGTGLTGELFF.

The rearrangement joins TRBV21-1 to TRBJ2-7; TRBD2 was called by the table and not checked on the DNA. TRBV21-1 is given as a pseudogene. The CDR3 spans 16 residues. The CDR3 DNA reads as TGTGCCAGCAGCAAAGAGGGGGGGACTAGGGCCTACGAGCAGTACGTC. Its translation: CASSKEGGTRAYEQYV.

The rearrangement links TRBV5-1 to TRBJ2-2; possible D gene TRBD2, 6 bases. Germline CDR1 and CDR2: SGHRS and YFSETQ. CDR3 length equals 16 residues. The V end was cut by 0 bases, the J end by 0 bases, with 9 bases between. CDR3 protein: CASSLGLGANTGELFF. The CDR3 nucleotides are TGCGCCAGCAGCTTGGGACTAGGAGCGAACACCGGGGAGCTGTTTTTT.

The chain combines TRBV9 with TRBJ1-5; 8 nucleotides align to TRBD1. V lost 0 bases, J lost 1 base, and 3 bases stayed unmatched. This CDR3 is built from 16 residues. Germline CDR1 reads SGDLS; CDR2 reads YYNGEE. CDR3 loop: CASSVGWDRSNQPQHF. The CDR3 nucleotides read TGTGCCAGCAGCGTAGGTTGGGACAGGAGCAATCAGCCCCAGCATTTT.

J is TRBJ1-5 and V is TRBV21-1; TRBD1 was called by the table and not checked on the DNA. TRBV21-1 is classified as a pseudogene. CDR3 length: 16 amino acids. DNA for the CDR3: TGTGCCAGCAGCAAGGGGCAGGGGGCAAGCAATCAGCCCCAGCATTTT. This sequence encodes CASSKGQGASNQPQHF.

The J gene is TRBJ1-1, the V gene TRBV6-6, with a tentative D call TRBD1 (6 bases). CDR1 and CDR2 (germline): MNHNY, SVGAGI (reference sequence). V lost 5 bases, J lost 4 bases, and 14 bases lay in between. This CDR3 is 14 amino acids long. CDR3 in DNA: TGTGCCAGCAGTCTACGGGGGGGCTCCACTGAAGCTTTCTTT. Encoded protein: CASSLRGGSTEAFF.

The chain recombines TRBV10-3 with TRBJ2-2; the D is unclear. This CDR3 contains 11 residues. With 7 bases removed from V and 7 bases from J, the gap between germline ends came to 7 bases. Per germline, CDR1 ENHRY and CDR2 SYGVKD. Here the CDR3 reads CAIIVGGELFF. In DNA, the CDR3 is TGTGCCATCATCGTCGGCGGGGAGCTGTTTTTT.

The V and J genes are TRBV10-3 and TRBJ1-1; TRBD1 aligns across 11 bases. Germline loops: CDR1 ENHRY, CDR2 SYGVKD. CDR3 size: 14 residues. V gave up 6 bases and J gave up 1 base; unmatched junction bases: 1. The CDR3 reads CAIRGQGGNTEAFF. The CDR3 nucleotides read TGTGCCATCAGGGGACAGGGGGGGAACACTGAAGCTTTCTTT.

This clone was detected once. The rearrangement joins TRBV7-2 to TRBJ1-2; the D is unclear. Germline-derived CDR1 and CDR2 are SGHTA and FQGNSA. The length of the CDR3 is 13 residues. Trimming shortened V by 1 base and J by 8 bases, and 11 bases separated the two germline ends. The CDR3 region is CASSLDWRRGYTF. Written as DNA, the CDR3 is TGTGCCAGCAGCTTAGATTGGCGGAGGGGCTACACCTTC. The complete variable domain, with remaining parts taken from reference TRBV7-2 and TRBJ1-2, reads GAGVSQSPSNKVTEKGKDVELRCDPISGHTALYWYRQSLGQGLEFLIYFQGNSAPDKSGLPSDRFSAERTGGSVSTLTIQRTQQEDSAVYLCASSLDWRRGYTFGSGTRLTVV.

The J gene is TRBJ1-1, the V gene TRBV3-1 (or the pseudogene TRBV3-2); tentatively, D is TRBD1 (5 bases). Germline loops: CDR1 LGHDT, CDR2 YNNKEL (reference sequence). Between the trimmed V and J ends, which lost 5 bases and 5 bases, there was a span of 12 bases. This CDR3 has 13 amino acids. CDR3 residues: CASSSDRGTEAFF. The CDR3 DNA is TGTGCCAGCAGCTCAGATAGGGGAACTGAAGCTTTCTTT.

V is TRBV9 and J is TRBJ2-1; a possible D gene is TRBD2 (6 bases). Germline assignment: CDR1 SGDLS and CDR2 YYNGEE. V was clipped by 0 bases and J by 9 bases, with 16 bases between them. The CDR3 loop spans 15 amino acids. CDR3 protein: CASSVEGGTGGEQFF. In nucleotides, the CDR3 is TGTGCCAGCAGCGTAGAAGGCGGGACTGGGGGTGAGCAGTTCTTC.

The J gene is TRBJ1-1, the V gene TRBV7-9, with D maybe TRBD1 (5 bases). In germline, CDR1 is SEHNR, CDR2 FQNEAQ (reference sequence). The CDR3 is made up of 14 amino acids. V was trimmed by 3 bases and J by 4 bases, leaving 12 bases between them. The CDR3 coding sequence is TGTGCCAGCAGCTTTTCAGCGGGGGGCACTGAAGCTTTCTTT. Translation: CASSFSAGGTEAFF.

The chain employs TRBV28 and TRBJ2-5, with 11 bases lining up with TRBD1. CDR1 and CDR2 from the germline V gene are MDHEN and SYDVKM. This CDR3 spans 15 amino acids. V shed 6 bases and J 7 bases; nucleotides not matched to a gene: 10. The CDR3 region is CASSSRTGGPRTQYF. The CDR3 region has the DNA TGTGCCAGCAGCTCCCGGACAGGGGGCCCCCGGACCCAGTACTTC.

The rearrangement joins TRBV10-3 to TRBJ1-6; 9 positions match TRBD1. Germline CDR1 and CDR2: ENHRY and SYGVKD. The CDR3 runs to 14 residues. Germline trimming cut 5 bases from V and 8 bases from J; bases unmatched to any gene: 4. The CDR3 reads CAISQRTGDSPLHF. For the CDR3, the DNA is TGTGCCATCAGTCAGAGGACAGGGGATTCACCCCTCCACTTT.